The clone carrying this T cell receptor beta chain was observed many times. Its antigen is undetermined. An end of the junction does not agree with germline; a read error may underlie this. This entry belongs to a study of T cells in Graves' hyperthyroidism and ophthalmopathy. Study-level information: Upon initial diagnosis and before any treatment, peripheral blood was collected.

Amplified TCR beta CDR3 regions came from RNA transcripts. A set of HTBI primers served as the primers for a first-round RT-PCR of the TCR CDR3. TCRdb reanalysed the multiplex PCR reads using MiXCR and keeps one entry per CDR3 protein. The table lists roughly 500,000 distinct CDR3 sequences, around 22% of them singletons, with around 10% in the top ten. Points from the study as a whole: The majority of expanded thyroid clonotypes above 0.001 also appeared in blood.

The clonotype was recovered from a woman younger than 45 with Graves' ophthalmopathy. The material sequenced was blood.

The DNA of the CDR3 is TGTGCCAACAGTGTGGGGGAGAACACTGAAGCTTTCTTT. Protein product: CANSVGENTEAFF. The gene calls are TRBV2 and TRBJ1-1, with a possible D match to TRBD1 (5 bases). The CDR3 is 13 residues long. Germline V gives CDR1 SNHLY, CDR2 FYNNEI. The full variable domain, rest sourced from reference TRBV2 and TRBJ1-1, is EPEVTQTPSHQVTQMGQEVILRCVPISNHLYFYWYRQILGQKVEFLVSFYNNEISEKSEIFDDQFSVERPDGSNFTLKIRSTKLEDSAMYFCANSVGENTEAFFGQGTRLTVV.